This T cell receptor beta chain was sequenced in a study of blood T cell repertoires in COVID-19. Libraries were prepared by immunoSEQ multiplex PCR; TCRdb keeps only in-frame clonotypes and omits some of them. The table records roughly 250,000 clones, roughly 87% of them present only once. Germline V lookup: CDR1 SEHNR, CDR2 FQNEAQ (reference sequence). The CDR3 spans 15 residues. Trimming stripped 5 bases from V and 4 bases from J, with 17 bases between. Participants reported their clinical history, and cohort assignment relied on those reports. Input material: PBMCs or T cells enriched from blood (not recorded which). The V and J genes are TRBV7-9 and TRBJ1-2; no firm D call. This sequence was found in a young woman with acute COVID-19. The CDR3 loop is CASSPRVPARYGYTF. In nucleotides, the CDR3 is TGTGCCAGCAGCCCCCGGGTCCCCGCTCGCTATGGCTACACCTTC.